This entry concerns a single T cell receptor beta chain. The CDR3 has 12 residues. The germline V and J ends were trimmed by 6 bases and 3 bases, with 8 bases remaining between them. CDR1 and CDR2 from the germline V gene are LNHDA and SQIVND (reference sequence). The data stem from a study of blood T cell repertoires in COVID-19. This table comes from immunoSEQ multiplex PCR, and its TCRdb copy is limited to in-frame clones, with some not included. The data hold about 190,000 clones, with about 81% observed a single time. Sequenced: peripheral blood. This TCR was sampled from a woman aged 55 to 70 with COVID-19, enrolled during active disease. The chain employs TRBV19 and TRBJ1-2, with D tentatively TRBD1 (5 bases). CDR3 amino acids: CASRKGDYGYTF. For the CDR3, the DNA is TGTGCCAGTAGAAAAGGGGACTATGGCTACACCTTC.